The rows below give T cell receptor beta chains drawn from one sample of a study of T cell repertoires in aging, cancer and after chemotherapy. From the multiplex PCR reads, TCRdb called clonotypes with MiXCR, one entry per CDR3 protein. Here the sample spans approximately 11,000 distinct CDR3 sequences, 25% to 30% being singletons. Input material: blood. All receptors derive from a human donor in good health. CDR3s include the opening cysteine and the closing phenylalanine or tryptophan. Fields, in order: J gene, V gene, D gene, clone size, CDR3 DNA, CDR3 protein. The D gene is left open where the match is weak. The size entry is marked missing in some rows and otherwise reads once, few, many or a size class.

>TRBJ1-5|TRBV19|-|-
TGTGCCAGTAGTATTGAGACGAGGCGCAATCAGCCCCAGCATTTT
CASSIETRRNQPQHF
>TRBJ1-4|TRBV7-2|-|-
TGTGCCAGCAGCCAAGGTTATCAGAGGGAAAAACTGTTTTTT
CASSQGYQREKLFF
>TRBJ1-5|TRBV19|-|-
TGTGCCAGTAGTATAAAATCAAGCAATCAGCCCCAGCATTTT
CASSIKSSNQPQHF
>TRBJ1-1|TRBV7-6|-|medium-sized
TGTGCCAGCAGCCCCCGATTTGGGGATGAAGCTTTCTTT
CASSPRFGDEAFF
>TRBJ1-1|TRBV5-1|TRBD1|-
TGCGCCAGCAGCCCTTCCGCCTTGTTCGACAGGGGGACTGAAGCTTTCTTT
CASSPSALFDRGTEAFF
>TRBJ2-1|TRBV28|-|-
TGTGCCAGCACCATCCGGAGCTTGGATTATGAGCAGTTCTTC
CASTIRSLDYEQFF
>TRBJ2-6|TRBV30|-|-
TGTGCCTGGACGAAAGGGTTTGGGGCCAACGTCCTGACTTTC
CAWTKGFGANVLTF
>TRBJ1-1|TRBV19|-|-
TGTGCCAGTAGTCCACCGGAGGTTGAAGCTTTCTTT
CASSPPEVEAFF
>TRBJ2-1|TRBV6-5|TRBD2|-
TGTGCCAGCAGTTACCGGACTAGCAATGAGCAGTTCTTC
CASSYRTSNEQFF
>TRBJ1-1|TRBV2|-|-
TGTGCCAGCAGTAACCGGGCCCCAAGGAGGGGAGGTGGCACTGAAGCTTTCTTT
CASSNRAPRRGGGTEAFF
>TRBJ1-1|TRBV6-1|TRBD1|few
TGTGCCAGCAGTTACCCACAGGGGGCATCTTCTGAAGCTTTCTTT
CASSYPQGASSEAFF